This entry features one TCR beta chain sequence. Its antigen is unknown. This record comes from a study of CD8 T cells in ankylosing spondylitis. The CDR3 is made up of 14 amino acids. Per germline, CDR1 SEHNR and CDR2 FQNEAQ (reference sequence). V was pared by 3 bases and J by 6 bases, with 7 bases of the junction left unmatched. General study results and limits: It was reported that disease-linked clones were significantly enriched in matched ankylosing spondylitis synovial fluid. Seemingly characteristic of ankylosing spondylitis blood was a TCR beta motif consisting of under ten highly homologous variants. Clones linked to disease, bearing a CD8+ phenotype, were relatively rare in peripheral blood.

TCRdb used MiXCR to reprocess the 5' RACE reads, holding one entry per CDR3 protein. The sample has approximately 400,000 distinct CDR3 sequences, 15% to 20% seen once. The sequenced sample was blood, either unsorted or a sorted T cell fraction (not recorded which). This chain links TRBV7-9 with TRBJ2-7, with 8 bases lining up with TRBD1. This receptor was identified in a male donor with ankylosing spondylitis. Here the CDR3 reads CASSFLNRGSEQYF. For the CDR3, the DNA is TGTGCCAGCAGCTTTCTCAACAGGGGGAGCGAGCAGTACTTC.